Shown below are 8 T cell receptor beta chains from a single sample sequenced in a study of naive CD8 T cells in extremely preterm neonates. TCRdb keeps only in-frame clones here, not all; method: immunoSEQ multiplex PCR. The sample includes more than 7,000 clones, about 93% of them seen just once. Deliveries were elective term cesareans at about 35-41 weeks, with no labor or membrane rupture. Sequenced: naive CD8+ T cells from cord blood. Every receptor here comes from a newborn in good health.

This clone was recorded only once. The V call is TRBV7-8, the J call TRBJ1-1; D gene uncertain. V shed 2 bases and J shed 1 base, with 2 bases lying between them. The CDR3 is 12 residues long. CDR1 and CDR2 from the germline V gene are SGHVS and FQNEAQ. CDR3 coding DNA: TGTGCCAGCAGCTTACAGAACACTGAAGCTTTCTTT. Translating it yields CASSLQNTEAFF.

CDR3 sequence: CASSQGQNTEAFF. The CDR3 DNA reads TGCGCCAGCAGCCAAGGACAGAACACTGAAGCTTTCTTT. V usage is TRBV4-1 and J usage is TRBJ1-1; D remains unclear. Germline V gene data show CDR1 as MGHRA and CDR2 as YSYEKL. The CDR3 spans 13 residues. V was clipped by 1 base and J by 1 base, with 4 bases between them.

This chain connects TRBV5-1 to TRBJ2-3; 12 nucleotides align to TRBD2. Unmatched junction bases numbered 3, after V lost 4 bases and J lost 0 bases. The CDR3 has 16 amino acids. Germline assignment: CDR1 SGHRS and CDR2 YFSETQ. This chain's CDR3 is CASSPGTSGSTDTQYF. Here the CDR3 DNA reads TGCGCCAGCAGCCCCGGGACTAGCGGGAGCACAGATACGCAGTATTTT.

The rearrangement joins TRBV25-1 to TRBJ2-1, with TRBD2 as a possible D gene (5 bases). V gave up 2 bases and J gave up 4 bases, with 6 bases separating them. The length of the CDR3 is 13 residues. Germline V gene data show CDR1 as MGHDK and CDR2 as SYGVNS. The CDR3 is CASSEGGYNEQFF. CDR3 DNA: TGTGCCAGCAGTGAAGGAGGTTACAATGAGCAGTTCTTC. The full variable domain, completed using reference TRBV25-1 and TRBJ2-1, is EADIYQTPRYLVIGTGKKITLECSQTMGHDKMYWYQQDPGMELHLIHYSYGVNSTEKGDLSSESTVSRIRTEHFPLTLESARPSHTSQYLCASSEGGYNEQFFGPGTRLTVL.

The rearrangement uses TRBV30 and TRBJ1-2, with 10 positions matching TRBD1. The germline V gene encodes CDR1 GTSNPN and CDR2 SVGIG (reference sequence). The V and J ends lost 3 bases and 3 bases, in that order; junction bases with no gene match: 4. The CDR3 totals 14 residues. CDR3 residues: CAWRGQGRDYGYTF. Here the CDR3 DNA reads TGTGCCTGGAGGGGACAGGGGCGGGACTATGGCTACACCTTC.

The rearrangement joins TRBV9 to TRBJ2-3; weak D call: TRBD1 (6 bases). The CDR3 loop spans 13 amino acids. V dropped 3 bases and J dropped 6 bases, with 11 bases sitting between them. Germline V gene data show CDR1 as SGDLS and CDR2 as YYNGEE. In nucleotides, the CDR3 is TGTGCCAGCAGCGGGGACACCTCGGATACGCAGTATTTT. Protein: CASSGDTSDTQYF. The variable domain in full, completed from reference TRBV9 and TRBJ2-3, reads DSGVTQTPKHLITATGQRVTLRCSPRSGDLSVYWYQQSLDQGLQFLIQYYNGEERAKGNILERFSAQQFPDLHSELNLSSLELGDSALYFCASSGDTSDTQYFGPGTRLTVL.

The V and J genes are TRBV21-1 and TRBJ1-3; the table's D call, TRBD1, was not checked against the DNA. TRBV21-1 is classified as a pseudogene. There are 15 residues in the CDR3. CDR3 sequence reads: CASSLIQVGGNTIYF. The CDR3 DNA follows: TGTGCCAGCAGCCTCATTCAGGTCGGCGGAAACACCATATATTTT.

The CDR3 protein is CASSLEGYGYTF. The CDR3, as DNA: TGTGCCAGCAGCTTGGAGGGATATGGCTACACCTTC. This chain joins TRBV7-9 and TRBJ1-2, with D unclear. Per the germline V gene, CDR1 is SEHNR and CDR2 is FQNEAQ (reference sequence). The CDR3 sequence is 12 residues long. Trimming pared 3 bases from V and 5 bases from J, leaving 7 bases between.